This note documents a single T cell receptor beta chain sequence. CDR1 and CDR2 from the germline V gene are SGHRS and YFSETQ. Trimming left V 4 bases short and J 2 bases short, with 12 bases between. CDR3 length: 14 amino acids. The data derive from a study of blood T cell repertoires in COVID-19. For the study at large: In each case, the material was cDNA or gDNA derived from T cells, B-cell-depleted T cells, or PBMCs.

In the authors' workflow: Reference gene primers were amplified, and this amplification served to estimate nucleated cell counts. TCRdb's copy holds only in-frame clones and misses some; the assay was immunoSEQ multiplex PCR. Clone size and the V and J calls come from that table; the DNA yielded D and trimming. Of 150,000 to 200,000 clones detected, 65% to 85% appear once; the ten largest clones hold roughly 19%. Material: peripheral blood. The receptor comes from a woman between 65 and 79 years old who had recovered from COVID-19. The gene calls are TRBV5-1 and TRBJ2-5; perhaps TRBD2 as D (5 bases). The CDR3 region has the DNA TGCGCCAGCAGCCCCGGACTGGGACAAGAGACCCAGTACTTC. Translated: CASSPGLGQETQYF.